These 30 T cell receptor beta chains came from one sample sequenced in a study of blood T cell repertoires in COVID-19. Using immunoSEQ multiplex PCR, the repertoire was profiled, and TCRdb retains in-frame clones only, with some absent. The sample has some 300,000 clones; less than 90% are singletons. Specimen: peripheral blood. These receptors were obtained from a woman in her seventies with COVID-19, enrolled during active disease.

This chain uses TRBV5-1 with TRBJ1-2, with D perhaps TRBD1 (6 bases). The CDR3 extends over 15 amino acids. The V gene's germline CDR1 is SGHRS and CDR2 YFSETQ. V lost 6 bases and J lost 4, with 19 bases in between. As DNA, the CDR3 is TGCGCCAGCACACCCCAGGGGAGTCAAGGCTATGGCTACACCTTC. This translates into CASTPQGSQGYGYTF. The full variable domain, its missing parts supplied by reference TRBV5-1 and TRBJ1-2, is KAGVTQTPRYLIKTRGQQVTLSCSPISGHRSVSWYQQTPGQGLQFLFEYFSETQRNKGNFPGRFSGRQFSNSRSEMNVSTLELGDSALYLCASTPQGSQGYGYTFGSGTRLTVV.

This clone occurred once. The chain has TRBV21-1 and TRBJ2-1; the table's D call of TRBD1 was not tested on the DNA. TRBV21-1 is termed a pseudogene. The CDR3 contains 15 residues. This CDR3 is CASRTRDISSNEQFF. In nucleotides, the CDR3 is TGTGCCAGCAGGACCCGGGACATATCTAGCAATGAGCAGTTCTTC.

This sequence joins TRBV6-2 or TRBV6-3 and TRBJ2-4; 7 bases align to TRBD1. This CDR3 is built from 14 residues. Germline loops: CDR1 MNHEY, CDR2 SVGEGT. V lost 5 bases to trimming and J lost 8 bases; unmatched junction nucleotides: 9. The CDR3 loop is CASSTYRGIYIQYF. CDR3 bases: TGTGCCAGCAGTACCTACAGGGGAATATACATTCAGTACTTC.

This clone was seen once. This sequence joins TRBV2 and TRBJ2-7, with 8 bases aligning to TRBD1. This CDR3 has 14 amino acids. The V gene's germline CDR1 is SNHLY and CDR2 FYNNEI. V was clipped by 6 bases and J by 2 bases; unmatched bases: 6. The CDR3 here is CASRLGQGPYEQYF. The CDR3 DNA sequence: TGTGCCAGCAGGTTAGGACAGGGCCCCTACGAGCAGTACTTC.

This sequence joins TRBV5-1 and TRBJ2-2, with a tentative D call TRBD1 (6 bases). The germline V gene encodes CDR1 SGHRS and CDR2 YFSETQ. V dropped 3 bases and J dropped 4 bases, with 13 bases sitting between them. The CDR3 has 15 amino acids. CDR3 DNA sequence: TGCGCCAGCAGCTCAGACGGGACACCCACCGGGGAGCTGTTTTTT. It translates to CASSSDGTPTGELFF.

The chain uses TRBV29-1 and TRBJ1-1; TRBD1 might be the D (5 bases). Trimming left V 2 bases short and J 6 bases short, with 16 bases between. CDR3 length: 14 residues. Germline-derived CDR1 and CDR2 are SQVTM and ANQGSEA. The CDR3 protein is CSVESPGGGPEAFF. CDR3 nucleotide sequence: TGCAGCGTTGAAAGTCCGGGGGGGGGACCTGAAGCTTTCTTT.

In DNA, the CDR3 is TGTGCCATCAGTGAGCCTAGCGGAGGAACCGGGGAGCTGTTTTTT. Protein sequence: CAISEPSGGTGELFF. The chain is built from TRBV10-3 and TRBJ2-2, with 7 bases matching TRBD2. The CDR3 contains 15 residues. In germline, CDR1 is ENHRY, CDR2 SYGVKD. With V trimmed by 2 bases and J by 5 bases, 5 bases remained unmatched.

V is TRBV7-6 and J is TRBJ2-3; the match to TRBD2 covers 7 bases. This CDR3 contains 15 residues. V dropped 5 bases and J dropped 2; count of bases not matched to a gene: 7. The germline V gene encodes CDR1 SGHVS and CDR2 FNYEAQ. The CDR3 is CASSPLSGPTDTQYF. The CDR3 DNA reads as TGTGCCAGCAGCCCCCTTAGCGGGCCCACAGATACGCAGTATTTT.

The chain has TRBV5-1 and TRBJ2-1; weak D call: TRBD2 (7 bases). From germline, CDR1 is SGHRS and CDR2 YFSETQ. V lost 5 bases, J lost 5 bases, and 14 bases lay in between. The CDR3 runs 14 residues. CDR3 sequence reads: CASSGQRGNNEQFF. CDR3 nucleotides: TGCGCCAGCAGTGGACAGCGGGGAAACAATGAGCAGTTCTTC.

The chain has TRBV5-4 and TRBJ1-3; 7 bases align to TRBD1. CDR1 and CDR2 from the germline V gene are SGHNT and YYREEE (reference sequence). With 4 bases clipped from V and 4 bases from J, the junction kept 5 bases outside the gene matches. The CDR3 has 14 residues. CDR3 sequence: CASSLDRAGNTIYF. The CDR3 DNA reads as TGTGCCAGCAGCCTAGACAGGGCCGGAAACACCATATATTTT.

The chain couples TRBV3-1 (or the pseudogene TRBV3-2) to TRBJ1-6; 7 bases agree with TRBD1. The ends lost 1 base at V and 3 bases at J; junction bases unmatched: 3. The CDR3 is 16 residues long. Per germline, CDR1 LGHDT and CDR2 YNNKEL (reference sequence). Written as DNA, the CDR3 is TGTGCCAGCAGCCAAGGGCCAGGGGGCTATAATTCACCCCTCCACTTT. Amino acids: CASSQGPGGYNSPLHF.

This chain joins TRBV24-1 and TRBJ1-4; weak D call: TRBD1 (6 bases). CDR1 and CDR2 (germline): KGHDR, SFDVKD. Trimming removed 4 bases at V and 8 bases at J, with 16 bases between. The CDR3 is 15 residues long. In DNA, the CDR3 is TGTGCCACCAGTGACCCGCGGTGGGGGCAAGAAAAACTGTTTTTT. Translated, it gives CATSDPRWGQEKLFF.

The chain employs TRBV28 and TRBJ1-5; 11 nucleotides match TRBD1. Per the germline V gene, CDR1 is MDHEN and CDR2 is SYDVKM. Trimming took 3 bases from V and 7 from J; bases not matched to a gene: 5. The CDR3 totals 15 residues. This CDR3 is CASSFGTGGEQPQHF. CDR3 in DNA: TGTGCCAGCAGTTTTGGGACAGGGGGGGAACAGCCCCAGCATTTT.

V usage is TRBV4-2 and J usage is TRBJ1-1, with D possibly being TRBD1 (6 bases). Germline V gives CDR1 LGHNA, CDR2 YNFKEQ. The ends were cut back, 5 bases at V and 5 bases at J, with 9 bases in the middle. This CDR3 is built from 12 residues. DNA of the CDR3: TGTGCCAGCAGCTGGACAGAAACTGAAGCTTTCTTT. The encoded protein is CASSWTETEAFF.

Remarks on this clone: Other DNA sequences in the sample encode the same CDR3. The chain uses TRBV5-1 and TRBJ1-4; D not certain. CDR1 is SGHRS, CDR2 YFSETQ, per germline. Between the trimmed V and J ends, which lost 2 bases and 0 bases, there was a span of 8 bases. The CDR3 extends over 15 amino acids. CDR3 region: CASSFGAATNEKLFF. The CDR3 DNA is TGCGCCAGCAGCTTCGGTGCTGCAACTAATGAAAAACTGTTTTTT.

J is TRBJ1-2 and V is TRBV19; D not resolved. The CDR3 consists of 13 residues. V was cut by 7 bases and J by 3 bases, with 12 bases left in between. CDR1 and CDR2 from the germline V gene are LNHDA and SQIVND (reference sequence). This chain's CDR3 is CASNGVQDYGYTF. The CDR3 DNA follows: TGTGCCAGTAACGGGGTGCAGGACTATGGCTACACCTTC.

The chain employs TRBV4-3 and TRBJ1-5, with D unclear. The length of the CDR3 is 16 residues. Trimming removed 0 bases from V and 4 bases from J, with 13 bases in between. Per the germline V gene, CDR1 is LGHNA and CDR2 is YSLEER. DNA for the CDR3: TGCGCCAGCAGCCAAGATTGGGCACAGCCTAATCAGCCCCAGCATTTT. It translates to CASSQDWAQPNQPQHF.

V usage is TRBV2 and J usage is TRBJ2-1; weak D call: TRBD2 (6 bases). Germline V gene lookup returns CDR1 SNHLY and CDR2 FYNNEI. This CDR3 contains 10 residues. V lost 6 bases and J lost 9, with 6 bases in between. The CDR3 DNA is TGTGCCAGCAGGCGGGGTGAGCAGTTCTTC. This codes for CASRRGEQFF.

The CDR3 spells CASSREGKSTDTQYF. The CDR3 nucleotides are TGTGCCAGCAGCCGGGAGGGCAAGAGCACAGATACGCAGTATTTT. The chain couples TRBV3-1 (or the pseudogene TRBV3-2) to TRBJ2-3; TRBD2 aligns across 7 bases. The CDR3 is 15 amino acids. The V and J ends lost 4 bases and 0 bases, in that order; junction bases with no gene match: 4. The germline V gene encodes CDR1 LGHDT and CDR2 YNNKEL (reference sequence).

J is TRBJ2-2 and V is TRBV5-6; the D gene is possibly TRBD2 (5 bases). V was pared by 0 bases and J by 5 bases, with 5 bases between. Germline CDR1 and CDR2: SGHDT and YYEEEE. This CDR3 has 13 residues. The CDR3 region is CASSLAGTGELFF. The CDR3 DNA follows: TGTGCCAGCAGCTTGGCGGGGACCGGGGAGCTGTTTTTT.

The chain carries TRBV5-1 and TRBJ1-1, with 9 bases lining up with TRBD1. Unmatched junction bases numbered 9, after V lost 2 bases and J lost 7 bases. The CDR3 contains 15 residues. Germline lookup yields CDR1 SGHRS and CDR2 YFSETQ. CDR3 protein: CASSLKQGALGEAFF. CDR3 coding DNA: TGCGCCAGCAGCTTAAAACAGGGGGCGTTGGGTGAAGCTTTCTTT.

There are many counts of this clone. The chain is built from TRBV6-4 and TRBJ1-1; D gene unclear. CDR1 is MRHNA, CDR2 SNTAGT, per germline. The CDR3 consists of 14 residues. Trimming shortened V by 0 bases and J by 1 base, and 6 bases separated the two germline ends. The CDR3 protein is CASSDSSKNTEAFF. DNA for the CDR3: TGTGCCAGCAGTGACTCGAGCAAGAACACTGAAGCTTTCTTT.

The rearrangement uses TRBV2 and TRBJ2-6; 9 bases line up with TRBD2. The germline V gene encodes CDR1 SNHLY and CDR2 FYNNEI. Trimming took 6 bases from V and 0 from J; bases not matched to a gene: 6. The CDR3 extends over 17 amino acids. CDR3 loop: CASRGLAITSGANVLTF. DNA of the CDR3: TGTGCCAGCAGAGGACTAGCGATAACCTCTGGGGCCAACGTCCTGACTTTC.

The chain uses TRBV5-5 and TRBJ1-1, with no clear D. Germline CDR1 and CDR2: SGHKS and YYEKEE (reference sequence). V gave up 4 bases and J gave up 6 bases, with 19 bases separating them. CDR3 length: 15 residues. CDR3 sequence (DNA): TGTGCCAGCAGCCAGGACGGACGGGATGCGTCTGAAGCTTTCTTT. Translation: CASSQDGRDASEAFF.

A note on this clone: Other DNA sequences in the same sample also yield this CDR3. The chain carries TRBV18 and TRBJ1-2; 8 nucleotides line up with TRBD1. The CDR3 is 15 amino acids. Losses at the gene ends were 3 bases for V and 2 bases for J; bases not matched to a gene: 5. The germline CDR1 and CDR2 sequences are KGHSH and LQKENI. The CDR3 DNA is TGTGCCAGCTCACCGTCGGCAGGGGGCAACTATGGCTACACCTTC. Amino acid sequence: CASSPSAGGNYGYTF.

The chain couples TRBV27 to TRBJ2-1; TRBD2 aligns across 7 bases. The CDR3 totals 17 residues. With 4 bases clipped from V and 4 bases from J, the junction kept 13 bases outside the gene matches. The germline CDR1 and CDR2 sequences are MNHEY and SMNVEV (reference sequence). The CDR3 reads CASSSPSASGWYNEQFF. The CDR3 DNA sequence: TGTGCCAGCAGTTCCCCCTCCGCTAGCGGATGGTACAATGAGCAGTTCTTC.

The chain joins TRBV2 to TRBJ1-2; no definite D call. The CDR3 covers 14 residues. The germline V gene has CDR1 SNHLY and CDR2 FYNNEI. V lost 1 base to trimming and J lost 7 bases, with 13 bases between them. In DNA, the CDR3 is TGTGCCAGCAGTGAAGATGCCGCCCGAGGTGGCTACACCTTC. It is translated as CASSEDAARGGYTF.

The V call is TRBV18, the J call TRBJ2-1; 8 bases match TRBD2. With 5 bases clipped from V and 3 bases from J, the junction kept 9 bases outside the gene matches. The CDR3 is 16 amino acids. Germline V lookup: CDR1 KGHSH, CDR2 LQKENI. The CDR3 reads CASSISRTSGYNEQFF. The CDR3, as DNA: TGTGCCAGCTCAATAAGTAGAACTAGCGGCTACAATGAGCAGTTCTTC.

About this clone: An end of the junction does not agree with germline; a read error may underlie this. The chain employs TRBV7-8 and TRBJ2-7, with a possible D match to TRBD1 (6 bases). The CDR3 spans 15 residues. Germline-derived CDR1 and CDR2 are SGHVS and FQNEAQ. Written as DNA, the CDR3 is TGTGCCAGCAGCTTAGAGGGTCAAGGACAGTCCCTACGGCACTTC. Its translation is CASSLEGQGQSLRHF.

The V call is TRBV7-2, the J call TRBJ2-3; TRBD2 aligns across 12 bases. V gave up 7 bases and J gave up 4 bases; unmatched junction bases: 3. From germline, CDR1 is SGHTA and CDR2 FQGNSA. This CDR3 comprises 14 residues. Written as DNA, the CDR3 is TGTGCCAGCATGGCTAGCGGGGGGGCAGATACGCAGTATTTT. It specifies CASMASGGADTQYF. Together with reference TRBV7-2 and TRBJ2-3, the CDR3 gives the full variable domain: GAGVSQSPSNKVTEKGKDVELRCDPISGHTALYWYRQSLGQGLEFLIYFQGNSAPDKSGLPSDRFSAERTGGSVSTLTIQRTQQEDSAVYLCASMASGGADTQYFGPGTRLTVL.